This T cell receptor (beta chain) stems from a study of PD-1 blockade in classical Hodgkin lymphoma. Study-wide results and limits: Whereas CD4+ TCR diversity had risen significantly by C4D1, CD8+ TCR diversity had not. Newly diagnosed patients reportedly had lower baseline TCR diversity than healthy donors.

V was clipped by 4 bases and J by 0 bases, with 13 bases between them. Germline CDR1 reads SQVTM; CDR2 reads ANQGSEA. The CDR3 contains 14 residues. Turning to this clone: Its matching antigen is unknown.

Time point reported: cycle 4 day 1 (C4D1), after 5 to 7 weeks of nivolumab. All trial patients relapsed after autologous stem cell transplantation. Profiled with immunoSEQ multiplex PCR; TCRdb holds only in-frame clones, not every one. In the table there are just under 65,000 clones, approximately 92% of which are singletons. The rearrangement joins TRBV29-1 to TRBJ2-7; perhaps TRBD1 as D (5 bases). The sample consisted of peripheral blood mononuclear cells (PBMCs), taken before the fourth cycle of nivolumab. The receptor was derived from a human donor with classical Hodgkin lymphoma. The CDR3 loop is CSVAQGFRSYEQYF. The CDR3 nucleotides read TGCAGCGTTGCGCAGGGCTTTCGCTCCTACGAGCAGTACTTC.